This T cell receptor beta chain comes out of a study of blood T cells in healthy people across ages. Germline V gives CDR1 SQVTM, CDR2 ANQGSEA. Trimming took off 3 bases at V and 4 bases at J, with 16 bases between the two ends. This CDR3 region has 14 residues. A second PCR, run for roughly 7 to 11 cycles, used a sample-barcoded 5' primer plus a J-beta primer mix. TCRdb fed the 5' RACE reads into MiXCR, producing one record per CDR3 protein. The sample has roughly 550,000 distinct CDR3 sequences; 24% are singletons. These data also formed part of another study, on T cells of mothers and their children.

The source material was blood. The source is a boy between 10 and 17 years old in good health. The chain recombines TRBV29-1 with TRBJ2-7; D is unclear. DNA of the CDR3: TGCAGCGTTGAGCTACAGAAAGGGATGTACGAGCAGTACTTC. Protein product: CSVELQKGMYEQYF.